The 23 T cell receptor beta chains below all came from one sample that was sequenced in a study of CD4 T cells in relation to SARS-CoV-2 and coronaviruses. This table comes from immunoSEQ multiplex PCR, and its TCRdb copy is limited to in-frame clones, with some not included. The sample consists of some 70,000 clones, 80% to 95% of them appearing once. CD4+ T cells from unexposed donors were obtained before the COVID-19 pandemic (2011-2018). The specimen was naive CD4+ T cells from PBMCs. Subset in this sample: naive CD4+ T cells isolated by negative enrichment. The receptors shown here come from a human donor in good health.

V is TRBV28 and J is TRBJ2-1; the D gene is possibly TRBD2 (5 bases). The CDR3 covers 12 residues. V was clipped by 6 bases and J by 8 bases, with 11 bases between them. Germline V CDR1 and CDR2: MDHEN, SYDVKM. CDR3 loop: CASSLIGDEQFF. The CDR3 DNA follows: TGTGCCAGCAGCCTTATCGGGGATGAGCAGTTCTTC. Variable domain in full (rest from reference TRBV28 and TRBJ2-1): DVKVTQSSRYLVKRTGEKVFLECVQDMDHENMFWYRQDPGLGLRLIYFSYDVKMKEKGDIPEGYSVSREKKERFSLILESASTNQTSMYLCASSLIGDEQFFGPGTRLTVL.

The gene calls are TRBV7-6 and TRBJ2-3; 10 bases agree with TRBD2. CDR3 length equals 15 residues. J gave up 3 bases and V 5 bases, and 5 bases lay outside the gene matches. Germline V gene sequence: CDR1 SGHVS, CDR2 FNYEAQ. The CDR3: CASSTIAGGTDTQYF. The CDR3, as DNA: TGTGCCAGCAGCACAATAGCGGGAGGTACAGATACGCAGTATTTT.

This chain connects TRBV9 to TRBJ2-3; 7 nucleotides match TRBD2. V lost 0 bases to trimming and J lost 0 bases; unmatched junction nucleotides: 16. The CDR3 has 20 amino acids. Per the germline V gene, CDR1 is SGDLS and CDR2 is YYNGEE. CDR3 sequence: CASSVGSGLPRFYSTDTQYF. The CDR3 DNA is TGTGCCAGCAGCGTAGGTTCGGGACTACCGCGTTTCTATAGCACAGATACGCAGTATTTT.

The chain employs TRBV5-4 and TRBJ2-1; 15 nucleotides align to TRBD2. Losses at the gene ends were 4 bases for V and 7 bases for J; bases not matched to a gene: 3. CDR1 and CDR2 from the germline V gene are SGHNT and YYREEE (reference sequence). This CDR3 region has 15 residues. The CDR3 DNA reads TGTGCCAGCAGCACCGGGACTAGCGGGGGGAATGAGCAGTTCTTC. It encodes CASSTGTSGGNEQFF.

This rearrangement joins TRBV9 to TRBJ2-1; 7 bases map to TRBD2. Germline V gives CDR1 SGDLS, CDR2 YYNGEE. J gave up 2 bases and V 4 bases, and 9 bases lay outside the gene matches. The CDR3 consists of 16 residues. CDR3 DNA sequence: TGTGCCAGCAGCCGGGGGGTAAGCATTACCTACAATGAGCAGTTCTTC. Translating it yields CASSRGVSITYNEQFF.

V gene TRBV3-1 (or the pseudogene TRBV3-2) combines with J gene TRBJ2-7; D is ambiguous. The CDR3 is 11 residues long. Trimming took off 5 bases at V and 3 bases at J, with 5 bases between the two ends. CDR1 LGHDT and CDR2 YNNKEL come from the germline V gene (reference sequence). The CDR3 nucleotides are TGTGCCAGCAGCTCTCTCTACGAGCAGTACTTC. This encodes CASSSLYEQYF.

The V gene is TRBV9, the J gene TRBJ1-4; 9 nucleotides line up with TRBD1. The CDR3 spans 14 residues. CDR1 and CDR2 from the germline V gene are SGDLS and YYNGEE. J gave up 7 bases and V 4 bases, and 5 bases lay outside the gene matches. In DNA form, the CDR3 reads TGTGCCAGCAGCCCTCAGGACAGGGGTGAAAAACTGTTTTTT. Residues: CASSPQDRGEKLFF. Full variable domain (outside the CDR3, taken from reference TRBV9 and TRBJ1-4): DSGVTQTPKHLITATGQRVTLRCSPRSGDLSVYWYQQSLDQGLQFLIQYYNGEERAKGNILERFSAQQFPDLHSELNLSSLELGDSALYFCASSPQDRGEKLFFGSGTQLSVL.

The chain recombines TRBV11-3 with TRBJ1-2; D call uncertain. V dropped 1 base and J dropped 8 bases, with 17 bases sitting between them. The CDR3 runs 15 residues. The germline V gene encodes CDR1 SGHNT and CDR2 YENEEA. This CDR3 reads CASSLAADPREGYTF. DNA of the CDR3: TGTGCCAGCAGCTTAGCCGCAGATCCTCGGGAAGGCTACACCTTC.

J is TRBJ1-5 and V is TRBV9; 7 bases line up with TRBD1. The CDR3 runs to 14 residues. CDR1 is SGDLS, CDR2 YYNGEE, per germline. V shed 3 bases, J shed 5 bases, and the junction held 5 bases outside the gene matches. The CDR3 bases are TGTGCCAGCAGCGCCACAGGGGTTTATCAGCCCCAGCATTTT. Translation: CASSATGVYQPQHF.

J is TRBJ2-3 and V is TRBV24-1; 11 bases are shared with TRBD1. From germline, CDR1 is KGHDR and CDR2 SFDVKD. Germline trimming cut 4 bases from V and 2 bases from J; bases unmatched to any gene: 10. There are 18 residues in the CDR3. Here the CDR3 reads CATSDPYGQGATTDTQYF. The DNA for the CDR3 is TGTGCCACCAGTGACCCTTACGGACAGGGGGCTACCACAGATACGCAGTATTTT.

This chain connects TRBV4-3 to TRBJ1-1; no clear D. V dropped 1 base and J dropped 5 bases, with 14 bases sitting between them. This CDR3 is built from 15 residues. Germline V gene data show CDR1 as LGHNA and CDR2 as YSLEER. The CDR3 is CASSQGYRRGTEAFF. CDR3 in DNA: TGCGCCAGCAGCCAAGGATATAGGAGAGGAACTGAAGCTTTCTTT.

The chain couples TRBV6-6 to TRBJ1-5; 7 nucleotides agree with TRBD1. Germline V gives CDR1 MNHNY, CDR2 SVGAGI (reference sequence). This CDR3 has 13 residues. V lost 11 bases and J lost 2; bases outside the gene matches: 6. The CDR3 loop is CAGNRGRNQPQHF. In nucleotides, the CDR3 is TGTGCCGGAAACAGGGGACGCAATCAGCCCCAGCATTTT.

V usage is TRBV24-1 and J usage is TRBJ2-5; no clear D gene. The germline gives CDR1 KGHDR, CDR2 SFDVKD. V shed 4 bases and J shed 5 bases, with 10 bases lying between them. The CDR3 spans 13 residues. Written as DNA, the CDR3 is TGTGCCACCAGTGACTGGGGTGGGGAGACCCAGTACTTC. It yields the protein CATSDWGGETQYF.

The chain joins TRBV4-1 to TRBJ2-7; 10 nucleotides line up with TRBD1. Germline V gives CDR1 MGHRA, CDR2 YSYEKL. Unmatched junction bases numbered 4, after V lost 2 bases and J lost 6 bases. CDR3 length: 14 amino acids. CDR3 in DNA: TGCGCCAGCAGCCAACCGGGACAGGGGAGCGAGCAGTACTTC. Amino acid sequence: CASSQPGQGSEQYF.

Points on this clone: Its ends do not fully match the called genes, so a read error is possible. V gene TRBV15 combines with J gene TRBJ1-5; D possibly corresponds to TRBD1 (6 bases). CDR1 is LNHNV and CDR2 is YYDKDF in the germline V gene (reference sequence). The CDR3 runs 13 residues. CDR3 sequence (DNA): TGTGCCACCAGCAGAGAAATCGGACAGCTCCAGCATTTT. This encodes CATSREIGQLQHF. Filled out from reference TRBV15 and TRBJ1-5, the complete variable domain reads DAMVIQNPRYQVTQFGKPVTLSCSQTLNHNVMYWYQQKSSQAPKLLFHYYDKDFNNEADTPDNFQSRRPNTSFCFLDIRSPGLGDTAMYLCATSREIGQLQHFGDGTRLSIL.

This clone occurred once. V and J are TRBV21-1 and TRBJ2-3; the table's D gene call, TRBD1, was not cross checked with the DNA. TRBV21-1 is a documented pseudogene. This CDR3 has 19 amino acids. The chain's CDR3 is CANDTSTLTGGGSTDTQYF. The CDR3 nucleotides read TGTGCCAATGATACCTCTACCCTGACAGGGGGAGGAAGCACAGATACGCAGTATTTT.

This clone came up once. V is TRBV9 and J is TRBJ2-7; TRBD1 might be the D (5 bases). Trimming took 0 bases from V and 0 from J, leaving 13 bases between them. Germline loops: CDR1 SGDLS, CDR2 YYNGEE. The CDR3 covers 16 residues. The CDR3 spells CASSVDQGPSSYEQYF. Written as DNA, the CDR3 is TGTGCCAGCAGCGTAGACCAGGGTCCGAGCTCCTACGAGCAGTACTTC.

This chain joins TRBV7-9 and TRBJ2-1; 8 bases match TRBD2. The ends lost 5 bases at V and 0 bases at J; junction bases unmatched: 3. This CDR3 is 15 amino acids long. Germline CDR1 SEHNR, CDR2 FQNEAQ (reference sequence). The CDR3 here is CASSAAGVSYNEQFF. CDR3 nucleotides: TGTGCCAGCAGCGCAGCGGGAGTCTCCTACAATGAGCAGTTCTTC.

On this clone: At one of its ends the junction is not consistent with the germline gene, which may arise from a read error. The sample holds other DNA sequences that translate to the same CDR3. This chain links TRBV7-9 with TRBJ1-1; no firm D call. This CDR3 has 12 amino acids. Germline V lookup: CDR1 SEHNR, CDR2 FQNEAQ (reference sequence). CDR3 coding DNA: TGTGCCAGCAGCTTAGGGTACACTGAAGCTTTTTTT. Its translation is CASSLGYTEAFF.

This sequence joins TRBV28 and TRBJ1-6; D gene unclear. The germline V gene has CDR1 MDHEN and CDR2 SYDVKM. The CDR3 extends over 14 amino acids. Trimming left V 9 bases short and J 6 bases short, with 15 bases between. This chain's CDR3 is CASQYERGNSPLHF. For the CDR3, the DNA is TGTGCCAGTCAATACGAGCGGGGTAATTCACCCCTCCACTTT. Drawing the rest from reference TRBV28 and TRBJ1-6, the complete variable domain is DVKVTQSSRYLVKRTGEKVFLECVQDMDHENMFWYRQDPGLGLRLIYFSYDVKMKEKGDIPEGYSVSREKKERFSLILESASTNQTSMYLCASQYERGNSPLHFGNGTRLTVT.

The gene calls are TRBV13 and TRBJ2-3; TRBD1 is a possible D gene (6 bases). This CDR3 comprises 16 residues. The ends were cut back, 5 bases at V and 6 bases at J, with 21 bases in the middle. The germline V gene encodes CDR1 PRHDT and CDR2 FYEKMQ (reference sequence). CDR3 amino acids: CASSADGTNDGDTQYF. The CDR3 bases are TGTGCCAGCAGCGCAGACGGGACAAACGATGGGGATACGCAGTATTTT.

This chain joins TRBV5-1 and TRBJ1-1; D is unresolved. In germline, CDR1 is SGHRS, CDR2 YFSETQ. This CDR3 contains 13 residues. V shed 0 bases and J shed 7 bases, with 10 bases lying between them. The CDR3 protein is CASSLEGSGEAFF. DNA of the CDR3: TGCGCCAGCAGCTTGGAAGGCAGCGGTGAAGCTTTCTTT. The full variable domain, completed using reference TRBV5-1 and TRBJ1-1, is KAGVTQTPRYLIKTRGQQVTLSCSPISGHRSVSWYQQTPGQGLQFLFEYFSETQRNKGNFPGRFSGRQFSNSRSEMNVSTLELGDSALYLCASSLEGSGEAFFGQGTRLTVV.

The chain links TRBV3-1 (or the pseudogene TRBV3-2) to TRBJ2-5; 7 bases agree with TRBD1. This CDR3 is built from 14 residues. V lost 4 bases, J lost 1 base, and 3 bases stayed unmatched. Germline V gene lookup returns CDR1 LGHDT and CDR2 YNNKEL (reference sequence). The chain's CDR3 is CASSPGTVQETQYF. Here the CDR3 DNA reads TGTGCCAGCAGCCCAGGGACAGTCCAAGAGACCCAGTACTTC.